This entry concerns a single T cell receptor beta chain. The sample belongs to a study of Ad26.COV2.S vaccination and SARS-CoV-2 variants. Study-level background: Donor was in the COV1001 Ad26.COV2.S trial arm.

Indicated treatment: some 20 received Ad26.COV2.S at low or high dose, single or two shots; several received placebo; per-sample allocation not given. Each sample was drawn 63 days after the first injection (of vaccine or placebo). Assay used: immunoSEQ multiplex PCR; TCRdb lists only in-frame clones, some missing. The table has 450,000 to 550,000 clones, 80% to 90% seen once. The CDR3 runs 11 residues. Germline lookup yields CDR1 MDHEN and CDR2 SYDVKM. V lost 3 bases and J 7 bases, leaving 6 bases between the germline ends. This TCR was sampled from a person between 18 and 65 years old who received the Ad26.COV2.S COVID-19 vaccine or a placebo. Sequencing was performed on peripheral blood, taken in a trial of Ad26.COV2.S vaccine versus placebo. The chain employs TRBV28 and TRBJ1-2, with D uncertain. CDR3 in DNA: TGTGCCAGCAGTTTCGAGGGTGGCTACACCTTC. As protein: CASSFEGGYTF.